This T cell receptor beta chain was sequenced in a study of T cell responses to AZD1222 COVID-19 vaccine. Study in general: Pooled samples include second doses given at about 4 or 12 weeks. Findings and caveats of the study: Donors were mostly white British, more females; clonal diversity possibly underestimated. The breadth and depth of Spike-specific TCRs increased once two AZD1222 doses had been given. Repertoire samples came only from after the peak T cell response.

The method was immunoSEQ multiplex PCR; TCRdb's version includes in-frame clones alone and lacks a portion of them. The sample carries 97,000 or so clones, 88% recorded once. This clone was picked up a small number of times. Its antigen is undetermined. The CDR3 is made up of 10 amino acids. Germline loops: CDR1 SQVTM, CDR2 ANQGSEA. V lost 0 bases and J 10 bases, leaving 6 bases between the germline ends. This chain links TRBV29-1 with TRBJ1-1; D uncertain. The sequence was obtained from an adult in good health. The sample here was peripheral blood, taken on day 0 of AZD1222 vaccination. CDR3 loop: CSVEESIAFF. CDR3 DNA: TGCAGCGTTGAAGAAAGCATAGCTTTCTTT.